One sample yielded the 20 T cell receptor beta chains listed below, sequenced in a study of siplizumab effects on memory and regulatory T cells. Libraries were prepared by immunoSEQ multiplex PCR; TCRdb keeps only in-frame clonotypes and omits some of them. The table includes approximately 7,000 clones, under 80% detected once. Sequenced input: effector memory CD8+ T cells sorted from blood. Specified subset: unstimulated CD8+ effector memory T cells. The receptor set was obtained from a human donor in good health.

The CDR3 DNA reads as TGTGCCAGCAGTCCAAACAACTACGAGCAGTACTTC. The encoded protein is CASSPNNYEQYF. The V call is TRBV28, the J call TRBJ2-7; D is uncertain. V lost 5 bases to trimming and J lost 3 bases, with 8 bases between them. In germline, CDR1 is MDHEN, CDR2 SYDVKM. The CDR3 has 12 residues. Supplemented by reference TRBV28 and TRBJ2-7, the full variable domain reads DVKVTQSSRYLVKRTGEKVFLECVQDMDHENMFWYRQDPGLGLRLIYFSYDVKMKEKGDIPEGYSVSREKKERFSLILESASTNQTSMYLCASSPNNYEQYFGPGTRLTVT.

This clone qualifies as medium-sized (0.01 to 0.1%). The chain carries TRBV6-5 and TRBJ1-1; no reliable D call. Trimming shortened V by 4 bases and J by 5 bases, and 5 bases separated the two germline ends. The CDR3 length is 11 residues. Germline-derived CDR1 and CDR2 are MNHEY and SVGAGI. DNA of the CDR3: TGTGCCAGCAGTTCGTGGACTGAAGCTTTCTTT. As protein: CASSSWTEAFF.

By sample share, this clone is medium-sized. The rearrangement uses TRBV19 and TRBJ2-7; 9 bases are shared with TRBD1. Germline loops: CDR1 LNHDA, CDR2 SQIVND (reference sequence). The CDR3 is 15 amino acids. The J segment lost 5 bases and the V segment lost 4 bases, leaving 9 bases of the junction unmatched. This CDR3 is CASSSGTGRLHEQYF. CDR3 DNA sequence: TGTGCCAGTAGTAGCGGGACAGGGAGGCTCCACGAGCAGTACTTC. The variable domain in full, with the rest retrieved from reference TRBV19 and TRBJ2-7, is DGGITQSPKYLFRKEGQNVTLSCEQNLNHDAMYWYRQDPGQGLRLIYYSQIVNDFQKGDIAEGYSVSREKKESFPLTVTSAQKNPTAFYLCASSSGTGRLHEQYFGPGTRLTVT.

This clone appeared a few times. The V gene is TRBV18, the J gene TRBJ1-5, with unresolved D. The CDR3 loop spans 13 amino acids. CDR1 is KGHSH, CDR2 LQKENI, per germline. V shed 3 bases and J shed 7 bases, with 10 bases lying between them. The CDR3 sequence: CASSPTDIQPQHF. The CDR3 bases are TGTGCCAGCTCACCGACCGATATCCAGCCCCAGCATTTT.

V and J are TRBV7-9 and TRBJ2-5; D is unresolved. Germline lookup yields CDR1 SEHNR and CDR2 FQNEAQ (reference sequence). Trimming removed 1 base at V and 5 bases at J, with 5 bases between. The CDR3 has 12 amino acids. The CDR3 region has the DNA TGTGCCAGCAGCTTAGATGGGGAGACCCAGTACTTC. This sequence encodes CASSLDGETQYF. The full variable domain, rest sourced from reference TRBV7-9 and TRBJ2-5, is DTGVSQNPRHKITKRGQNVTFRCDPISEHNRLYWYRQTLGQGPEFLTYFQNEAQLEKSRLLSDRFSAERPKGSFSTLEIQRTEQGDSAMYLCASSLDGETQYFGPGTRLLVL.

J is TRBJ2-7 and V is TRBV4-3; no reliable D call. The CDR3 is made up of 15 amino acids. The germline CDR1 and CDR2 sequences are LGHNA and YSLEER. V lost 0 bases to trimming and J lost 0 bases, with 9 bases between them. The CDR3 spells CASSQDRSSSYEQYF. The CDR3 DNA follows: TGCGCCAGCAGCCAAGATCGCTCGTCCTCCTACGAGCAGTACTTC.

The J gene is TRBJ2-3, the V gene TRBV30; 8 nucleotides match TRBD1. V shed 0 bases, J shed 4 bases, and the junction held 6 bases outside the gene matches. This CDR3 contains 15 residues. The germline gives CDR1 GTSNPN, CDR2 SVGIG (reference sequence). The CDR3 loop reads CAWSVDRGWADTQYF. The CDR3 region has the DNA TGTGCCTGGAGTGTAGACAGGGGTTGGGCAGATACGCAGTATTTT. The full variable domain, completed using reference TRBV30 and TRBJ2-3, is SQTIHQWPATLVQPVGSPLSLECTVEGTSNPNLYWYRQAAGRGLQLLFYSVGIGQISSEVPQNLSASRPQDRQFILSSKKLLLSDSGFYLCAWSVDRGWADTQYFGPGTRLTVL.

This clone was seen a few times. The CDR3 bases are TGTGCCAGCAGCTTGGAGGCTAGCGGGAGGGCCTATGAGACCCAGTACTTC. This encodes CASSLEASGRAYETQYF. The chain uses TRBV5-6 and TRBJ2-5; 12 nucleotides match TRBD2. The V segment lost 0 bases and the J segment 5 bases; nucleotides outside the gene matches: 8. The length of the CDR3 is 17 residues. The germline V gene encodes CDR1 SGHDT and CDR2 YYEEEE.

The chain joins TRBV6-6 to TRBJ1-1, with D hard to call. The CDR3 sequence is 13 residues long. Trimming pared 7 bases from V and 4 bases from J, leaving 13 bases between. The germline V gene has CDR1 MNHNY and CDR2 SVGAGI (reference sequence). The CDR3 sequence is CASNDWEFTEAFF. As DNA, the CDR3 is TGTGCCAGCAATGACTGGGAGTTCACTGAAGCTTTCTTT.

The chain recombines TRBV28 with TRBJ1-3; 8 bases agree with TRBD1. The V and J ends lost 3 bases and 2 bases, in that order; junction bases with no gene match: 9. Germline-derived CDR1 and CDR2 are MDHEN and SYDVKM. The CDR3 has 17 amino acids. CDR3 amino acids: CASSFGTTGGTGNTIYF. The CDR3 DNA reads as TGTGCCAGCAGTTTCGGGACAACAGGGGGAACTGGAAACACCATATATTTT.

This clone is medium-sized. The V gene is TRBV2, the J gene TRBJ2-1; D not certain. The V gene's germline CDR1 is SNHLY and CDR2 FYNNEI. V was shortened by 10 bases and J by 0 bases, with 10 bases between the two germline ends. CDR3 length equals 13 residues. CDR3 DNA: TGTGCCAACACAAGAGTCTCCTACAATGAGCAGTTCTTC. Residues: CANTRVSYNEQFF.

The DNA of the CDR3 is TGTGCCAGCACCCCGGTGGGGGGCACAGATACGCAGTATTTT. This translates into CASTPVGGTDTQYF. The rearrangement links TRBV2 to TRBJ2-3, with D possibly called TRBD1 or TRBD2 (5 bases each). The CDR3 has 14 residues. Germline V gene lookup returns CDR1 SNHLY and CDR2 FYNNEI. V lost 7 bases to trimming and J lost 1 base, with 12 bases between them.

The chain uses TRBV7-3 and TRBJ2-1; a weak D match, TRBD2 (6 bases). V lost 5 bases to trimming and J lost 4 bases, with 9 bases between them. CDR1 is SGHTA, CDR2 FQGTGA, per germline. This CDR3 spans 13 amino acids. CDR3 sequence: CASSDGGYNEQFF. The CDR3 bases are TGTGCCAGCAGCGATGGGGGGTACAATGAGCAGTTCTTC. Drawing the rest from reference TRBV7-3 and TRBJ2-1, the complete variable domain is GAGVSQTPSNKVTEKGKYVELRCDPISGHTALYWYRQSLGQGPEFLIYFQGTGAADDSGLPNDRFFAVRPEGSVSTLKIQRTERGDSAVYLCASSDGGYNEQFFGPGTRLTVL.

The rearrangement links TRBV11-2 to TRBJ2-1; D possibly uses TRBD1 or TRBD2 (5 bases each). Germline CDR1 is SGHAT and CDR2 is FQNNGV. Trimming removed 4 bases at V and 4 bases at J, with 17 bases between. The CDR3 is 16 amino acids. Written as DNA, the CDR3 is TGTGCCAGCAGCTCCCAGGGCGGAGGCAGGTACAATGAGCAGTTCTTC. It is translated as CASSSQGGGRYNEQFF.

The J gene is TRBJ2-2, the V gene TRBV2; 7 bases are a match to TRBD1. CDR3 length: 13 residues. Germline lookup yields CDR1 SNHLY and CDR2 FYNNEI. V was pared by 9 bases and J by 1 base, with 2 bases of the junction left unmatched. The CDR3 protein is CARTGRNTGELFF. DNA for the CDR3: TGTGCCAGGACAGGGCGGAACACCGGGGAGCTGTTTTTT.

The rearrangement joins TRBV15 to TRBJ2-7; the D gene is possibly TRBD1 (5 bases). Trimming stripped 3 bases from V and 7 bases from J, with 16 bases between. This CDR3 has 14 amino acids. Per germline, CDR1 LNHNV and CDR2 YYDKDF (reference sequence). In nucleotides, the CDR3 is TGTGCCACCAGCAGTGCCGGCAGGGTTTTGGAGCAGTACTTC. This translates into CATSSAGRVLEQYF.

The chain links TRBV5-1 to TRBJ2-5; 15 bases fit TRBD2. The DNA end is more similar to TRBJ2-7, so the J call may be wrong. The CDR3 totals 17 residues. Germline CDR1 and CDR2: SGHRS and YFSETQ. CDR3 protein: CASSSGLAGGRTYEQYF. DNA of the CDR3: TGCGCCAGCAGCTCGGGACTAGCGGGGGGCCGCACCTACGAGCAGTACTTC.

The rearrangement links TRBV5-1 to TRBJ1-2; 9 bases fit TRBD1. Trimming cost V 3 bases and J 7 bases; bases outside gene matches: 13. The CDR3 extends over 16 amino acids. The germline V gene encodes CDR1 SGHRS and CDR2 YFSETQ. The CDR3 nucleotides read TGCGCCAGCAGCTCCTCCGGGACAGGGCATTTTGGTGGCTACACCTTC. As protein: CASSSSGTGHFGGYTF.

This chain links TRBV2 with TRBJ2-5; TRBD2 might be the D (5 bases). Deletions cut 7 bases from V and 2 bases from J, with 11 bases between. The CDR3 sequence is 13 residues long. Looked up from germline, CDR1 is SNHLY and CDR2 is FYNNEI. As DNA, the CDR3 is TGTGCCAGCAACCGGGGTAGACAAGAGACCCAGTACTTC. Its translation is CASNRGRQETQYF.

The genes are TRBV15 and TRBJ2-1; TRBD2 is a possible D gene (5 bases). Germline V gene sequence: CDR1 LNHNV, CDR2 YYDKDF (reference sequence). The length of the CDR3 is 14 residues. V lost 6 bases and J 5 bases, leaving 14 bases between the germline ends. CDR3 protein: CATRRVFRDNEQFF. Written as DNA, the CDR3 is TGTGCCACCAGGAGGGTCTTCCGGGACAATGAGCAGTTCTTC.